This entry describes one TCR beta chain. Its antigen is unknown. An end of the junction does not agree with germline; a read error may underlie this. Researchers took RNA transcripts and amplified the TCR beta CDR3 regions from them. The HTBI primer set served for first-round RT-PCR of the TCR CDR3. TCRdb re-called the multiplex PCR reads with MiXCR, one entry per CDR3 protein. Here the sample spans 800,000 or so distinct CDR3 sequences, 38% being singletons. The hyperthyroidism patients had all been newly diagnosed, and their disease duration was under 2 months. Their ages ranged from 18 to 65 years. The CDR3 consists of 13 residues. CDR1 and CDR2 (germline): SEHNR, FQNEAQ (reference sequence). This entry belongs to a study of T cells in Graves' hyperthyroidism and ophthalmopathy. Study at large: Peripheral blood was secured at the point of initial diagnosis, before any treatment. Study outcomes and limitations: Researchers report that a 13 V-J model separated ophthalmopathy from stable hyperthyroidism.

The rearrangement uses TRBV7-9 and TRBJ2-2, with a possible D match to TRBD2 (6 bases). The source of this sequence is a man aged 18 to 35 with Graves' hyperthyroidism. Sequencing was done on a sample of blood. The CDR3 reads CGSSDRLDGELFF. The CDR3 DNA reads as TGTGGCAGCAGCGACCGACTAGATGGGGAGCTGTTTTTT.